The 5 T cell receptor beta chains listed next were all sequenced from one sample in a study of post-analysis software for immune sequencing data (dated by TCRdb to about 2015). Results and caveats for the whole study, not just this receptor: Significantly higher frequencies in patients than in controls were found for a handful of TRBV segments, including TRBV5-6, TRBV5-1 and TRBV20-1.

Libraries were made using PCR. Sequencing used an Illumina HiSeq 2500. To reduce PCR and sequencing biases, unique molecular identifiers were incorporated into the TCR beta cDNA libraries. TCRdb trimmed the raw reads at Q25, called clones with MiXCR and kept productive beta chains. Rows are combined by CDR3 protein, so each entry shows the most common genes and DNA. In all, the sample holds 180,000 or so distinct CDR3 sequences, and 25% to 30% of those were seen once. Of the sample, more than 3% is held by the ten largest clones. Their antigens are not known. The material sequenced was blood. These receptors originate from a girl aged 2-17 years with multiple sclerosis.

The chain joins TRBV20-1 to TRBJ2-3; D gene ambiguous. The CDR3 loop spans 15 amino acids. Trimming cost V 1 base and J 2 bases, with 13 bases left between them. Looked up from germline, CDR1 is DFQATT and CDR2 is SNEGSKA (reference sequence). The CDR3 sequence: CSARAGPEYTDTQYF. The CDR3 DNA follows: TGCAGTGCTAGAGCGGGCCCGGAATACACAGATACGCAGTATTTT.

This clonotype was observed many times. The chain is built from TRBV27 and TRBJ2-6; perhaps TRBD1 as D (5 bases). Per the germline V gene, CDR1 is MNHEY and CDR2 is SMNVEV (reference sequence). Deletions cut 4 bases from V and 8 bases from J, with 15 bases between. The CDR3 length is 15 residues. CDR3 protein: CASSSVSGLTNVLTF. CDR3 in DNA: TGTGCCAGCAGTTCCGTTTCAGGGCTGACCAACGTCCTGACTTTC.

This chain links TRBV20-1 with TRBJ1-5; TRBD1 matches at 7 bases. Germline V CDR1 and CDR2: DFQATT, SNEGSKA (reference sequence). V trimming: 1 base; J trimming: 10 bases; junction bases outside the gene matches: 13. The CDR3 has 15 residues. The CDR3 is CSARGDRPAPLPQHF. CDR3 nucleotide sequence: TGCAGTGCTAGAGGGGACAGACCAGCGCCGCTCCCCCAGCATTTT.

Concerning this clonotype itself: A read error may account for a junction end that differs from germline. The genes are TRBV19 and TRBJ1-1; D ambiguous. CDR1 LNHDA and CDR2 SQIVND come from the germline V gene (reference sequence). The CDR3 sequence is 14 residues long. This CDR3 reads CASSIVRTNTDAFF. CDR3 bases: TGTGCCAGTAGTATAGTACGGACTAACACTGATGCTTTCTTT.

In its sample, this clonotype was seen a few times. The V call is TRBV28, the J call TRBJ1-5; D may be TRBD1 (5 bases). The CDR3 extends over 15 amino acids. The V end was cut by 7 bases, the J end by 6 bases, with 19 bases between. Germline lookup yields CDR1 MDHEN and CDR2 SYDVKM. The CDR3 sequence is CASNRIGGTVQPQHF. The CDR3 DNA is TGTGCCAGCAACCGGATAGGAGGGACGGTTCAGCCCCAGCATTTT.